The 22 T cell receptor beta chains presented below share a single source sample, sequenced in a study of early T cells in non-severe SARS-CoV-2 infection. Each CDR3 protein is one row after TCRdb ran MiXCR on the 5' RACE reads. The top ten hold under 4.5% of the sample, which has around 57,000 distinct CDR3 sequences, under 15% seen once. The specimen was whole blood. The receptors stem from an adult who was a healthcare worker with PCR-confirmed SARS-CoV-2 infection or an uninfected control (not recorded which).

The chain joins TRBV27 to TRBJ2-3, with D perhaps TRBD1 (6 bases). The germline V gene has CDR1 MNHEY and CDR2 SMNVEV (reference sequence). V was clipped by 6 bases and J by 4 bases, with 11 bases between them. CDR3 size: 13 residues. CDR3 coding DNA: TGTGCCAGCAGACAGGGCGGAGCAGATACGCAGTATTTT. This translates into CASRQGGADTQYF.

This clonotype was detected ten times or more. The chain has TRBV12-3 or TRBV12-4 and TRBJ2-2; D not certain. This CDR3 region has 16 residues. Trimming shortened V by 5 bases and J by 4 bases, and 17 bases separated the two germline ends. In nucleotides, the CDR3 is TGTGCCAGCAGTAAAGGGCTCGCGGAGTTCACCGGGGAGCTGTTTTTT. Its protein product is CASSKGLAEFTGELFF.

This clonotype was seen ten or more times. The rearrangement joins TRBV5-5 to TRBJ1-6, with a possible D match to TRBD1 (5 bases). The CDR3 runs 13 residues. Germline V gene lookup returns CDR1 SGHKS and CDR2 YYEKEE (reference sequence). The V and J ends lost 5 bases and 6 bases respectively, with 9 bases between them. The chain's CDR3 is CASRQDLNSPLHF. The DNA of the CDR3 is TGTGCCAGCAGACAGGACCTTAATTCACCCCTCCACTTT. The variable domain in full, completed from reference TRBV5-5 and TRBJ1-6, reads DAGVTQSPTHLIKTRGQQVTLRCSPISGHKSVSWYQQVLGQGPQFIFQYYEKEERGRGNFPDRFSARQFPNYSSELNVNALLLGDSALYLCASRQDLNSPLHFGNGTRLTVT.

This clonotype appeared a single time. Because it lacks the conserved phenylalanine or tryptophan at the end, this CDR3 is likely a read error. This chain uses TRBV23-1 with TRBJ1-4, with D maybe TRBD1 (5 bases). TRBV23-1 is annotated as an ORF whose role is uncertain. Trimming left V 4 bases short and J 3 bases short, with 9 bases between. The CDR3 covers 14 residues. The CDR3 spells CASSLRVANEKLFL. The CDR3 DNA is TGCGCCAGCAGTCTCAGGGTCGCTAATGAAAAACTGTTTTTA.

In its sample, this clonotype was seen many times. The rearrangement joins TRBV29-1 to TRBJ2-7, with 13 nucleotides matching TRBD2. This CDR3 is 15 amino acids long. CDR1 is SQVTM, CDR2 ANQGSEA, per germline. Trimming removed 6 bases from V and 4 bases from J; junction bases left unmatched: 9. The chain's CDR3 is CSVAITSGREYEQYF. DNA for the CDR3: TGCAGCGTCGCCATCACTAGCGGGAGGGAATACGAGCAGTACTTC.

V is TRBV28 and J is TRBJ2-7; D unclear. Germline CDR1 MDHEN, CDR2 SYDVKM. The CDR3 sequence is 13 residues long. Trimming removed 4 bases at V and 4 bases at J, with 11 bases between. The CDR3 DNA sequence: TGTGCCAGCAGTTCGACTCCGGGTTACGAGCAGTACTTC. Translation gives CASSSTPGYEQYF.

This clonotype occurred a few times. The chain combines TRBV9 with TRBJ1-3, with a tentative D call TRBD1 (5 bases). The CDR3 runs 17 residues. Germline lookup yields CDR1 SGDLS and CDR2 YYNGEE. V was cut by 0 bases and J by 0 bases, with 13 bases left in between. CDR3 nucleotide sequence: TGTGCCAGCAGCGTAGGTGTAGGGGTGCTCTCTGGAAACACCATATATTTT. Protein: CASSVGVGVLSGNTIYF.

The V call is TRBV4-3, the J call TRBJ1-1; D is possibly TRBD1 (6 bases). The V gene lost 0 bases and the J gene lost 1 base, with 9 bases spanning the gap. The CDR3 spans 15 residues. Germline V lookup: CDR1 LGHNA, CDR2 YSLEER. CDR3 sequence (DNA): TGCGCCAGCAGCCAAGATTTCAGGGGGAACACTGAAGCTTTCTTT. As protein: CASSQDFRGNTEAFF.

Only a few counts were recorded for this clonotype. CDR3 bases: TGTGCCAGCAGCGTAGGGACAGAAGAGACCCAGTACTTC. Translation: CASSVGTEETQYF. J is TRBJ2-5 and V is TRBV9; a weak D match, TRBD1 (6 bases). Germline V gene lookup returns CDR1 SGDLS and CDR2 YYNGEE. Trimming pared 0 bases from V and 3 bases from J, leaving 6 bases between. This CDR3 is built from 13 residues. Together with reference TRBV9 and TRBJ2-5, the CDR3 gives the full variable domain: DSGVTQTPKHLITATGQRVTLRCSPRSGDLSVYWYQQSLDQGLQFLIQYYNGEERAKGNILERFSAQQFPDLHSELNLSSLELGDSALYFCASSVGTEETQYFGPGTRLLVL.

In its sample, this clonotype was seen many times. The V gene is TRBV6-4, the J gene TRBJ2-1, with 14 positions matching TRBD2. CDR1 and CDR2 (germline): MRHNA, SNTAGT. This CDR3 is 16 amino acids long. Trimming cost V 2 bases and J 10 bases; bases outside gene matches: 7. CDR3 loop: CASSDGGLAGVHEQFF. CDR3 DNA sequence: TGTGCCAGCAGTGACGGGGGACTAGCGGGAGTACACGAGCAGTTCTTC.

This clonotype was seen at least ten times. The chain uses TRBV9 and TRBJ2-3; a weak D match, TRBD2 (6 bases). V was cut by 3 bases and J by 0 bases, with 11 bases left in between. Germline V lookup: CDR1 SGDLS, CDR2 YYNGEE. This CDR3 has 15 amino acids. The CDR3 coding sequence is TGTGCCAGCAGCGAGGAGGGTGCGAGCACAGATACGCAGTATTTT. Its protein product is CASSEEGASTDTQYF.

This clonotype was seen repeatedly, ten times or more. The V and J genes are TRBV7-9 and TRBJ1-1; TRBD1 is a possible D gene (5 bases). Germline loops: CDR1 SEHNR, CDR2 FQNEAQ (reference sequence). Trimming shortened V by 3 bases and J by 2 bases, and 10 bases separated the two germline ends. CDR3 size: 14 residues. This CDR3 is CASSLGVANTEAFF. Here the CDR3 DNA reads TGTGCCAGCAGCTTGGGGGTAGCCAACACTGAAGCTTTCTTT.

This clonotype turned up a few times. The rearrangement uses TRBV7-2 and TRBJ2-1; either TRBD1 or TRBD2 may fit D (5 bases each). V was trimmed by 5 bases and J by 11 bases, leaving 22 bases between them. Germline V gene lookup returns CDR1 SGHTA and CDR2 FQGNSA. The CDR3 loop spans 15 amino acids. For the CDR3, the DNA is TGTGCCAGCAGCCCTAGGGACCGCGGTTGGGATCAGCAGTTCTTC. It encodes CASSPRDRGWDQQFF.

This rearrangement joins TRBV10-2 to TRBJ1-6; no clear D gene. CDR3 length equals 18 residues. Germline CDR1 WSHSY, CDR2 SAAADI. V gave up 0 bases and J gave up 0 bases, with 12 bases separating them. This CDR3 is CASSESSVGSSYNSPLHF. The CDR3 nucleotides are TGCGCCAGCAGTGAGTCGAGCGTGGGGAGCTCCTATAATTCACCCCTCCACTTT.

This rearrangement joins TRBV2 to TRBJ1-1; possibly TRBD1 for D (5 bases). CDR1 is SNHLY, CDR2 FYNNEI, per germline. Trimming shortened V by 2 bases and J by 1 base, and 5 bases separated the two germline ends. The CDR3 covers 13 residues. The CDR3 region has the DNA TGTGCCAGCAGTGAACAGGGGAACACTGAAGCTTTCTTT. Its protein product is CASSEQGNTEAFF.

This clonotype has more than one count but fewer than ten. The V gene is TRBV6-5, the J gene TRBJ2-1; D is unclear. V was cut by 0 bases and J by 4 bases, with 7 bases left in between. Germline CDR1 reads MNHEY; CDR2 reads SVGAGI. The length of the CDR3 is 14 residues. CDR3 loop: CASSYSASYNEQFF. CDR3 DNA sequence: TGTGCCAGCAGTTACTCCGCTAGTTACAATGAGCAGTTCTTC.

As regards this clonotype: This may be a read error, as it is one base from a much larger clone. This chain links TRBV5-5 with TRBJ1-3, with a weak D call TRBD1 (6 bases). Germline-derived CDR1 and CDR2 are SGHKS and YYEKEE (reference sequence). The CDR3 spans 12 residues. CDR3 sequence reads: CAGSFQGPTIYF. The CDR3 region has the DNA TGTGCCGGCAGCTTCCAGGGGCCCACCATATATTTT.

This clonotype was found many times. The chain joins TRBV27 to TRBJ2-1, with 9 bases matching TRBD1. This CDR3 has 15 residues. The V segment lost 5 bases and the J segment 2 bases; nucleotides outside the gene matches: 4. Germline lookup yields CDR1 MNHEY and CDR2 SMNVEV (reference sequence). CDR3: CASSVDRGTYNEQFF. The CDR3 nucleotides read TGTGCCAGCAGTGTGGACAGGGGAACCTACAATGAGCAGTTCTTC.

CDR3 amino acids: CASSPGADGELFF. The CDR3 bases are TGTGCCAGTAGCCCAGGGGCAGACGGGGAGCTGTTTTTT. The gene calls are TRBV19 and TRBJ2-2, with D possibly being TRBD1 (6 bases). The V gene's germline CDR1 is LNHDA and CDR2 SQIVND (reference sequence). CDR3 size: 13 residues. Trimming shortened V by 6 bases and J by 7 bases, and 12 bases separated the two germline ends.

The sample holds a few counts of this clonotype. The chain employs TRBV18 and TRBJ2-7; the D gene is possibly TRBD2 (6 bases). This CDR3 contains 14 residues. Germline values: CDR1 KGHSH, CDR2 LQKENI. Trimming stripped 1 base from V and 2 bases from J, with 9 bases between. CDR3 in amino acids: CASSPRGETYEQYF. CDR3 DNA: TGTGCCAGCTCACCACGGGGGGAGACCTACGAGCAGTACTTC. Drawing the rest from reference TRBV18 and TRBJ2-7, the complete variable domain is NAGVMQNPRHLVRRRGQEARLRCSPMKGHSHVYWYRQLPEEGLKFMVYLQKENIIDESGMPKERFSAEFPKEGPSILRIQQVVRGDSAAYFCASSPRGETYEQYFGPGTRLTVT.

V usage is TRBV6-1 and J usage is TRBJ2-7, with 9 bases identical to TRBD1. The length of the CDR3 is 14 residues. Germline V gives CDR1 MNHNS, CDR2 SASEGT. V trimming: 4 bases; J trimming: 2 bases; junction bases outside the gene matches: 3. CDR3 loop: CASSVGQGTYEQYF. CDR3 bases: TGTGCCAGCAGTGTAGGACAGGGGACCTACGAGCAGTACTTC.

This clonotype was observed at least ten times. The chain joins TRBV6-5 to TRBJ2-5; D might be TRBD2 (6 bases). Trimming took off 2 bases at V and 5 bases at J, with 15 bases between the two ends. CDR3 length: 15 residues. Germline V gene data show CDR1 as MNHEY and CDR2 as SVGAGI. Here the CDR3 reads CASSYAYGRRETQYF. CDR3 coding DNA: TGTGCCAGCAGTTACGCATACGGGAGAAGGGAGACCCAGTACTTC.